This T cell receptor beta chain derives from a study of T cells in Graves' hyperthyroidism and ophthalmopathy. Points from the study as a whole: In blood, most of the thyroid clonotypes expanded above 0.001 were also present.

The sample holds many counts of this clonotype. Its antigen is not identified. Uncontrolled infection, other autoimmune disease, pregnancy and lactation each barred patients from inclusion. Diagnosis rested on symptoms, serum thyroxine and TRAb, thyroid ultrasound, and orbital computed tomography. The germline V and J ends were trimmed by 5 bases and 11 bases, with 21 bases remaining between them. The CDR3 is made up of 14 amino acids. It was RNA transcripts that yielded the amplified TCR beta CDR3 regions. Carried out on the TCR CDR3, a first-round RT-PCR used the HTBI primer set. TCRdb re-analysed the multiplex PCR reads in MiXCR, keeping a single row per CDR3 protein. The sample records roughly 300,000 distinct CDR3 sequences, over 20% being singletons.

The sample was blood. The TCR comes from a woman between 45 and 60 years old with Graves' hyperthyroidism. This sequence joins TRBV12-3 or TRBV12-4 and TRBJ1-1; D gene uncertain. Here the CDR3 reads CASSPPRGMPIAFF. CDR3 in DNA: TGTGCCAGCAGTCCCCCACGGGGTATGCCGATCGCTTTCTTT.